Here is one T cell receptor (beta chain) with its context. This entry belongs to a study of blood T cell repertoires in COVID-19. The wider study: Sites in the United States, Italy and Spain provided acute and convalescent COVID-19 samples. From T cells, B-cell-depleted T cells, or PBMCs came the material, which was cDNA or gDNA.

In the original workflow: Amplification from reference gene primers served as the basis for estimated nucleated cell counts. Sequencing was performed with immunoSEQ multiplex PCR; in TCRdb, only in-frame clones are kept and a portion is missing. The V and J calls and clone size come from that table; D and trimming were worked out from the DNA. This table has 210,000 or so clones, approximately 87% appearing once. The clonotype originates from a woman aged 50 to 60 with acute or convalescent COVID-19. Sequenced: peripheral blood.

This chain's CDR3 is CASSQQGAPNTEAFF. CDR3 DNA: TGTGCCAGCAGTCAACAGGGGGCCCCGAACACTGAAGCTTTCTTT. The chain has TRBV6-5 and TRBJ1-1; TRBD1 matches at 9 bases. Germline assignment: CDR1 MNHEY and CDR2 SVGAGI. The V gene end was trimmed by 5 bases and the J gene end by 1 base; junction bases not matched to a gene: 5. The CDR3 has 15 residues.